A selection of T cell receptor beta chains follows, all from one sample in a study of blood T cell repertoires in COVID-19. Clones were sequenced by immunoSEQ multiplex PCR, and TCRdb holds only the in-frame ones, with some missing. This sample has some 180,000 clones; more than 75% occur once, and the top ten carry around 2.5%. Specimen: peripheral blood. The receptors originated from a woman of 80 years or more with COVID-19, enrolled during active disease. The CDR3 runs from the conserved cysteine through the conserved F or W. Each record gives: clone size, J gene, V gene, D gene, CDR3 protein, CDR3 DNA. A D gene is named only where the DNA matches it firmly. Not all rows give a size; the values are once, few, many and, for expanded clones, a class.

>NA|TRBJ2-5|TRBV7-2|TRBD2
CASSRGLPETQYF
TGTGCCAGCAGCCGGGGACTACCAGAGACCCAGTACTTC
>NA|TRBJ1-1|TRBV14|NA
CASSRGRTTANTEAFF
TGTGCCAGCAGCCGAGGACGGACTACTGCGAACACTGAAGCTTTCTTT
>NA|TRBJ2-1|TRBV7-2|TRBD2
CASSLAGGPSEQFF
TGTGCCAGCAGCCTAGCGGGAGGGCCCAGTGAGCAGTTCTTC
>NA|TRBJ1-2|TRBV7-9|TRBD1
CASSTGAYGYTF
TGTGCCAGCAGCACAGGGGCCTATGGCTACACCTTC
>NA|TRBJ2-5|TRBV7-2|TRBD1
CASSLVGTGGETQYF
TGTGCCAGCAGCTTAGTGGGGACAGGCGGAGAGACCCAGTACTTC
>few|TRBJ2-3|TRBV28|TRBD2
CASSPLAWSGRATDTQYF
TGTGCCAGCAGTCCGCTAGCCTGGAGCGGGAGGGCCACAGATACGCAGTATTTT
>NA|TRBJ2-7|TRBV3-1/TRBV3-2|TRBD2
CASSQGGLYEQYF
TGTGCCAGCAGCCAAGGGGGACTATACGAGCAGTACTTC
>NA|TRBJ1-2|TRBV5-1|TRBD1
CASSLALTGGRDGYTF
TGCGCCAGCAGCTTGGCTCTTACAGGGGGACGGGATGGCTACACCTTC
>NA|TRBJ2-5|TRBV19|TRBD1
CASSKNRGETQYF
TGTGCCAGTAGTAAGAACAGGGGGGAGACCCAGTACTTC
>NA|TRBJ1-4|TRBV11-2|NA
CASSPHPGVEKLFF
TGTGCCAGCAGCCCTCATCCAGGGGTGGAAAAACTGTTTTTT
>NA|TRBJ2-5|TRBV7-2|NA
CASSHRGAGWETQYF
TGTGCCAGCAGCCACCGTGGTGCAGGATGGGAGACCCAGTACTTC
>NA|TRBJ1-2|TRBV2|TRBD1
CASGSGGYGYTF
TGTGCCAGCGGATCAGGGGGTTATGGCTACACCTTC
>once|TRBJ2-1|TRBV27|TRBD2
CASSLTSGRPYNEQFF
TGTGCCAGCAGCTTAACTAGCGGGAGGCCATACAATGAGCAGTTCTTC
>NA|TRBJ1-1|TRBV12-2|NA
CASRLERGTDIEAFF
TGTGCAAGTCGCTTAGAGCGGGGGACAGACATTGAAGCTTTCTTT
>once|TRBJ2-7|TRBV7-6|NA
CASSLDLGLTYEQYF
TGTGCCAGCAGCTTAGATCTGGGACTTACCTACGAGCAGTACTTC
>NA|TRBJ2-2|TRBV28|TRBD1
CASSPEAGQGGFF
TGTGCCAGCAGTCCCGAGGCCGGACAGGGGGGGTTTTTT
>NA|TRBJ2-3|TRBV18|TRBD1
CASSPGQGKADTQYF
TGTGCCAGCTCCCCGGGACAGGGGAAGGCAGATACGCAGTATTTT
>once|TRBJ1-1|TRBV28|TRBD1
CASSPSGQGPTEAFF
TGTGCCAGCAGTCCATCGGGACAGGGGCCCACTGAAGCTTTCTTT
>NA|TRBJ1-1|TRBV14|NA
CASSHFAGNTEAFF
TGTGCCAGCAGCCATTTCGCGGGGAACACTGAAGCTTTCTTT
>NA|TRBJ1-1|TRBV29-1|NA
CSVGSGGSLNTEAFF
TGCAGCGTTGGATCTGGGGGCAGTTTAAACACTGAAGCTTTCTTT
>NA|TRBJ2-4|TRBV4-3|TRBD2
CASSQETSGRADLKNIQYF
TGCGCCAGCAGCCAAGAGACTAGCGGGAGGGCCGATCTCAAAAACATTCAGTACTTC
>NA|TRBJ2-7|TRBV7-8|NA
CASSLAQSGTRTYEQYF
TGTGCCAGCAGCTTAGCGCAGTCGGGGACAAGAACCTACGAGCAGTACTTC
>NA|TRBJ1-5|TRBV28|TRBD1
CAGQALNQPQHF
TGTGCCGGACAGGCCCTGAATCAGCCCCAGCATTTT
>NA|TRBJ1-6|TRBV14|NA
CASSQILNSPLHF
TGTGCCAGCAGCCAGATACTGAATTCACCCCTCCACTTT
>NA|TRBJ2-3|TRBV5-1|TRBD2
CASSLGKTSGGEDTQYF
TGCGCCAGCAGCTTGGGGAAGACTAGCGGGGGGGAAGATACGCAGTATTTT
>NA|TRBJ2-3|TRBV28|TRBD2
CASSSLSGRTDTQYF
TGTGCCAGCAGTTCCCTTAGCGGGAGAACAGATACGCAGTATTTT
>NA|TRBJ2-3|TRBV11-1|TRBD2
CASSLPGLAGDTQYF
TGTGCCAGCAGCTTACCGGGACTAGCGGGAGATACGCAGTATTTT
>many|TRBJ1-6|TRBV3-1/TRBV3-2|TRBD1
CASSGQGSSPLHF
TGTGCCAGCAGCGGACAGGGGTCTTCACCCCTCCACTTT
>NA|TRBJ2-5|TRBV5-1|NA
CASSLTGLAQETQYF
TGCGCCAGCAGCCTTACCGGACTGGCCCAAGAGACCCAGTACTTC
>NA|TRBJ1-2|TRBV24-1|TRBD1
CATSDYTGVYTF
TGTGCCACCAGTGATTATACAGGGGTCTACACCTTC
>once|TRBJ2-7|TRBV2|NA
CASSRGAEQYF
TGTGCCAGCAGCCGGGGTGCCGAGCAGTACTTC
>NA|TRBJ2-1|TRBV28|TRBD1
CASKNRDSIYNEQFF
TGTGCCAGTAAGAACCGGGACAGCATATACAATGAGCAGTTCTTC
>NA|TRBJ1-6|TRBV6-5|TRBD1
CASTSTGDNSPLHF
TGTGCCAGCACGTCGACAGGGGATAATTCACCCCTCCACTTT
>NA|TRBJ1-3|TRBV28|NA
CASSLSTPSGNTIYF
TGTGCCAGCAGTTTATCCACACCGTCTGGAAACACCATATATTTT
>NA|TRBJ1-4|TRBV28|NA
CASSTGSATNEKLFF
TGTGCCAGCAGCACCGGGTCTGCAACTAATGAAAAACTGTTTTTT
>NA|TRBJ1-2|TRBV7-9|NA
CASSLSDSYGYTF
TGTGCCAGCAGCTTAAGTGACAGCTATGGCTACACCTTC